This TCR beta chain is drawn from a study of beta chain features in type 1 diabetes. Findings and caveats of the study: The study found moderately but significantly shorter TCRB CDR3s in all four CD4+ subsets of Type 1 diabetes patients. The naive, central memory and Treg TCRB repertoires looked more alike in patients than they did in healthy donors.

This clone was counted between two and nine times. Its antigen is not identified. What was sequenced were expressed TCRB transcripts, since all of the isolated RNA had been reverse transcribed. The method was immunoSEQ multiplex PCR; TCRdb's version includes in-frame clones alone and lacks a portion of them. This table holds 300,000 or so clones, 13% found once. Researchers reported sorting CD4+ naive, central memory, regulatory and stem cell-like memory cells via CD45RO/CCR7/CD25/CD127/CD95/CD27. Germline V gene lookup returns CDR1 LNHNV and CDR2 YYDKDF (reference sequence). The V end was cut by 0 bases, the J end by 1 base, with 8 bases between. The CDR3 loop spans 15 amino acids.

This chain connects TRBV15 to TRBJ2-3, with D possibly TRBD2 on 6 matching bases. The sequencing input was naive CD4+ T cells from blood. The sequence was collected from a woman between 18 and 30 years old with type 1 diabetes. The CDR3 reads CATSRESGRTDTQYF. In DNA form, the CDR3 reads TGTGCCACCAGCAGAGAGAGCGGGCGCACAGATACGCAGTATTTT.